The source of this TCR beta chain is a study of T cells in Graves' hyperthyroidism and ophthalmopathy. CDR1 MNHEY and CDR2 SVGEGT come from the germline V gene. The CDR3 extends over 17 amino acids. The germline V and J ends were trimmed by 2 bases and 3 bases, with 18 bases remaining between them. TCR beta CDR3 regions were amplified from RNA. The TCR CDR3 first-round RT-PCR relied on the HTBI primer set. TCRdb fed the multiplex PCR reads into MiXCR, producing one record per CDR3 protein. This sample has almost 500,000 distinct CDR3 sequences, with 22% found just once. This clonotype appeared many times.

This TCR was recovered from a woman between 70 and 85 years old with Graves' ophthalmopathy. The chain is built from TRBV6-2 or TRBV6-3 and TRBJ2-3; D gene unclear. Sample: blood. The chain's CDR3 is CASSYRARGRWTDTQYF. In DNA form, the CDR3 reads TGTGCCAGCAGTTACCGCGCTCGAGGAAGGTGGACAGATACGCAGTATTTT.